This TCR beta chain came from a study of blood T cell repertoires in COVID-19. Study-wide background: Researchers got acute and convalescent COVID-19 samples from the United States, Italy and Spain.

Trimming pared 1 base from V and 3 bases from J, leaving 10 bases between. The CDR3 has 15 amino acids. In germline, CDR1 is KGHSH, CDR2 LQKENI. This clone was detected once. Membership in each cohort depended on participant-reported clinical history. Per the authors' pipeline: Reference gene primer amplification yielded estimated nucleated cell counts. Sequenced by immunoSEQ multiplex PCR; TCRdb stores in-frame clones only, minus some. V and J calls and clone size are copied from that table; D and trimming were computed from the DNA. The sample includes roughly 220,000 clones, about 88% of them seen just once.

Sequencing used PBMCs or T cells enriched from blood (not recorded which). The V gene is TRBV18, the J gene TRBJ2-1, with TRBD2 as a possible D gene (6 bases). This receptor was obtained from a woman under 40 who had recovered from COVID-19. This CDR3 is CASSPRGDLYNEQFF. For the CDR3, the DNA is TGTGCCAGCTCACCACGGGGGGACCTCTACAATGAGCAGTTCTTC.